The sequence of this T cell receptor beta chain was determined in a study of PD-1 blockade in classical Hodgkin lymphoma. At the level of the study: Patients were given intravenous nivolumab, 3 mg/kg, every 2 weeks.

CDR1 and CDR2 from the germline V gene are SGHTA and FQGNSA. This CDR3 comprises 18 residues. V shed 5 bases, J shed 8 bases, and the junction held 18 bases outside the gene matches. Only in-frame clones appear in the TCRdb table, and some are missing; sequencing was by immunoSEQ multiplex PCR. This sample yields around 50,000 clones, of which less than 95% are seen a single time; more than 9% belongs to the top ten. General study findings and limits: CD4+ TCR diversity climbed significantly by C4D1, unlike CD8+ TCR diversity. The baseline diversity of complete responders showed similarity to that of newly diagnosed patients.

As regards this clone: What it binds is unknown.

All the patients suffered relapse after autologous stem cell transplantation, and brentuximab vedotin exposure differed. The sequenced sample was peripheral blood mononuclear cells (PBMCs), obtained before the second cycle of nivolumab. The clonotype was recovered from a human donor with classical Hodgkin lymphoma. The chain carries TRBV7-2 and TRBJ2-3, with 11 bases matching TRBD2. CDR3 amino acids: CASSLTLAGANTRGTQYF. CDR3 bases: TGTGCCAGCAGCCTCACACTAGCGGGAGCCAACACTCGGGGTACGCAGTATTTT.